This passage covers 17 T cell receptor beta chains from one sample sequenced in a study of early T cells in non-severe SARS-CoV-2 infection. TCRdb ran MiXCR on the 5' RACE reads and lists one entry per CDR3 protein. This repertoire shows roughly 100,000 distinct CDR3 sequences, roughly 12% found once; its top ten account for approximately 4%. The material was whole blood, obtained at baseline. Receptors originate from an adult who was a healthcare worker with PCR-confirmed SARS-CoV-2 infection or an uninfected control (not recorded which).

In this sample, this clonotype turned up many times. The chain is built from TRBV6-2 or TRBV6-3 and TRBJ1-1, with TRBD1 as a possible D gene (5 bases). The CDR3 is 12 amino acids. The V gene's germline CDR1 is MNHEY and CDR2 SVGEGT. Trimming cost V 7 bases and J 7 bases, with 13 bases left between them. The CDR3 sequence is CASKTLTDEAFF. The DNA for the CDR3 is TGTGCCAGCAAGACCCTGACAGATGAAGCTTTCTTT.

There are a few counts of this clonotype. This chain connects TRBV7-6 to TRBJ1-3, with 7 nucleotides matching TRBD1. Losses at the gene ends were 5 bases for V and 6 bases for J; bases not matched to a gene: 10. The V gene's germline CDR1 is SGHVS and CDR2 FNYEAQ. The CDR3 sequence is 15 residues long. In nucleotides, the CDR3 is TGTGCCAGCAGCGAAGTACCAGGGGGAGCAAACACCATATATTTT. As protein: CASSEVPGGANTIYF.

V usage is TRBV2 and J usage is TRBJ1-1, with D maybe TRBD1 (5 bases). Germline V lookup: CDR1 SNHLY, CDR2 FYNNEI. This CDR3 comprises 14 residues. Trimming took off 0 bases at V and 11 bases at J, with 16 bases between the two ends. This CDR3 reads CASSEAGESGVAFF. The CDR3 DNA is TGTGCCAGCAGTGAAGCGGGGGAATCGGGTGTTGCTTTCTTT.

As to this clonotype: An end of the junction differs from the germline gene, which may be a read error. This chain connects TRBV20-1 to TRBJ1-5; D is undetermined. The CDR3 extends over 12 amino acids. Germline V gene lookup returns CDR1 DFQATT and CDR2 SNEGSKA (reference sequence). CDR3 loop: CSASFSKQPQHF. Here the CDR3 DNA reads TGCAGTGCTAGCTTCAGCAAACAGCCCCAGCATTTT.

This clonotype showed up many times. The chain carries TRBV12-5 and TRBJ2-1, with 7 bases identical to TRBD2. There are 14 residues in the CDR3. CDR1 LGHNT and CDR2 FRNRAP come from the germline V gene. The ends lost 2 bases at V and 7 bases at J; junction bases unmatched: 5. CDR3 DNA sequence: TGTGCTAGTGGTTTGAGGCTGGGGGGGAATGAGCAGTTCTTC. Protein product: CASGLRLGGNEQFF.

This clonotype was seen more than once but under ten times. The chain carries TRBV7-2 and TRBJ2-2; D is uncertain. Germline V gene data show CDR1 as SGHTA and CDR2 as FQGNSA. With 3 bases removed from V and 4 bases from J, the gap between germline ends came to 6 bases. This CDR3 is built from 13 residues. CDR3 protein: CASSFKVTGELFF. The CDR3 bases are TGTGCCAGCAGCTTTAAGGTCACCGGGGAGCTGTTTTTT.

Only a few counts were recorded for this clonotype. The DNA for the CDR3 is TGTGCCAGCAGTTTATCGCCTGGGACTAGCGGGGAGTGGAAGGATACGCAGTATTTT. This encodes CASSLSPGTSGEWKDTQYF. V and J are TRBV27 and TRBJ2-3; 13 positions agree with TRBD2. CDR1 is MNHEY and CDR2 is SMNVEV in the germline V gene (reference sequence). Germline trimming cut 0 bases from V and 6 bases from J; bases unmatched to any gene: 12. The CDR3 is 19 amino acids.

This clonotype has at least ten counts. This sequence joins TRBV11-3 and TRBJ2-1; D assignment may be TRBD1 or TRBD2 (5 bases each). V was shortened by 5 bases and J by 2 bases, with 7 bases between the two germline ends. Germline-derived CDR1 and CDR2 are SGHNT and YENEEA. The CDR3 length is 13 residues. The CDR3 sequence: CASSPGPYNEQFF. DNA for the CDR3: TGTGCCAGCAGCCCGGGACCCTACAATGAGCAGTTCTTC. The full variable domain, with the rest looked up from reference TRBV11-3 and TRBJ2-1, is EAGVVQSPRYKIIEKKQPVAFWCNPISGHNTLYWYLQNLGQGPELLIRYENEEAVDDSQLPKDRFSAERLKGVDSTLKIQPAELGDSAVYLCASSPGPYNEQFFGPGTRLTVL.

This clonotype has a count of ten or more. The chain has TRBV9 and TRBJ2-3; no clear D gene. The CDR3 is 14 amino acids. Trimming shortened V by 1 base and J by 2 bases, and 8 bases separated the two germline ends. Germline V CDR1 and CDR2: SGDLS, YYNGEE. CDR3 amino acids: CASSVIPYTDTQYF. CDR3 in DNA: TGTGCCAGCAGCGTAATCCCATACACAGATACGCAGTATTTT.

The V and J genes are TRBV29-1 and TRBJ2-7; perhaps TRBD2 as D (5 bases). The CDR3 is made up of 15 amino acids. The ends were cut back, 0 bases at V and 0 bases at J, with 12 bases in the middle. CDR1 SQVTM and CDR2 ANQGSEA come from the germline V gene. CDR3 loop: CSVEDRQTTSYEQYF. CDR3 sequence (DNA): TGCAGCGTTGAAGATCGGCAGACTACCTCCTACGAGCAGTACTTC.

In its sample, this clonotype was seen a few times. The gene calls are TRBV5-5 and TRBJ1-2; 9 bases map to TRBD1. Germline values: CDR1 SGHKS, CDR2 YYEKEE (reference sequence). Trimming removed 3 bases from V and 4 bases from J; junction bases left unmatched: 7. The CDR3 runs 15 residues. CDR3 bases: TGTGCCAGCAGCTCGACCGGGACAGGGTTCTATGGCTACACCTTC. Its translation is CASSSTGTGFYGYTF.

This clonotype was counted many times. J is TRBJ2-7 and V is TRBV20-1, with 7 positions matching TRBD2. Germline V gene sequence: CDR1 DFQATT, CDR2 SNEGSKA (reference sequence). CDR3 length equals 14 residues. The junction had 5 bases not matched to a gene; V was cut back by 2 bases and J by 1 base. The CDR3 DNA sequence: TGCAGTGCTAGAAGGGGACTACGATCCTACGAGCAGTACTTC. Translating gives CSARRGLRSYEQYF.

V and J are TRBV7-2 and TRBJ1-6; maybe TRBD1 (6 bases). V was cut by 0 bases and J by 8 bases, with 14 bases left in between. Germline assignment: CDR1 SGHTA and CDR2 FQGNSA. The CDR3 covers 16 residues. CDR3 amino acids: CASSLASTGPDSPLHF. The CDR3 DNA reads TGTGCCAGCAGCTTAGCGAGCACAGGGCCGGATTCACCCCTCCACTTT.

The V and J genes are TRBV13 and TRBJ1-3, with D possibly being TRBD1 (6 bases). Trimming removed 2 bases from V and 2 bases from J, with 10 bases in between. CDR1 is PRHDT, CDR2 FYEKMQ, per germline (reference sequence). This CDR3 spans 15 amino acids. The DNA of the CDR3 is TGTGCCAGCAGCTTAAGGGGGGACGCTGGAAACACCATATATTTT. Translated, it gives CASSLRGDAGNTIYF.

This clonotype showed up just a few times. The chain links TRBV5-4 to TRBJ2-7, with 13 nucleotides matching TRBD2. The CDR3 extends over 17 amino acids. Germline V gene sequence: CDR1 SGHNT, CDR2 YYREEE (reference sequence). The V and J ends lost 4 bases and 2 bases, in that order; junction bases with no gene match: 9. The DNA of the CDR3 is TGTGCCAGCAGCCCTCCGGGACTAGCGGGACCCGCCTACGAGCAGTACTTC. Protein product: CASSPPGLAGPAYEQYF. Supplemented by reference TRBV5-4 and TRBJ2-7, the full variable domain reads ETGVTQSPTHLIKTRGQQVTLRCSSQSGHNTVSWYQQALGQGPQFIFQYYREEENGRGNFPPRFSGLQFPNYSSELNVNALELDDSALYLCASSPPGLAGPAYEQYFGPGTRLTVT.

This clonotype was counted only a few times. The chain combines TRBV5-6 with TRBJ2-3; D is uncertain. CDR1 and CDR2 from the germline V gene are SGHDT and YYEEEE. The CDR3 has 13 residues. Trimming cost V 4 bases and J 1 base, with 7 bases left between them. Here the CDR3 DNA reads TGTGCCAGCAGCCGAGTGGGCACAGATACGCAGTATTTT. Protein: CASSRVGTDTQYF.

This clonotype occurred many times. Compared with germline, one end of the junction differs, possibly owing to a read error. The chain couples TRBV7-6 to TRBJ2-2; 10 positions match TRBD2. CDR1 and CDR2 (germline): SGHVS, FNYEAQ. The CDR3 spans 15 residues. The CDR3 region has the DNA TGTGCCAGCAGCCTAGCGGGAGAGAACACCGGGGAGCTGTTTTTT. The encoded protein is CASSLAGENTGELFF.